This TCR beta chain emerged from a study of CD8+ T cells in alopecia areata. General study results and limits: The study found TCR sharing across patients less clear than in mice, possibly for HLA reasons.

RNA extraction and reverse transcription yielded cDNA as sequencing template. The table came from immunoSEQ multiplex PCR; TCRdb's copy has only in-frame clones and leaves some out. The sample has roughly 140,000 clones, about 51% seen once. Worth noting for this clone: Its antigen is unknown.

There are 12 residues in the CDR3. The germline V gene encodes CDR1 GTSNPN and CDR2 SVGIG (reference sequence). The junction had 9 bases not matched to a gene; V was cut back by 5 bases and J by 9 bases. The sequencing used CD4+ T cells sorted from blood, collected at week 0. This receptor was identified in a human donor with alopecia areata. The chain carries TRBV30 and TRBJ1-2; 7 bases agree with TRBD1. CDR3 bases: TGTGCCTGGTTAAAAACAGGGGAAAGCTACACCTTC. This codes for CAWLKTGESYTF.